This paragraph covers one T cell receptor (beta chain) sequence. The data derive from a study of blood T cell repertoires in COVID-19. Study in general: Sites across the United States, Italy and Spain contributed samples from acute and convalescent COVID-19. The cDNA or gDNA used as material had been derived from T cells, B-cell-depleted T cells, or PBMCs.

The V and J ends lost 0 bases and 8 bases respectively, with 11 bases between them. The germline V gene encodes CDR1 SEHNR and CDR2 FQNEAQ (reference sequence). CDR3 length: 15 amino acids. Authors' processing steps: Amplification of reference gene primers provided the estimated nucleated cell counts. Data came from immunoSEQ multiplex PCR; TCRdb stores just in-frame clones and leaves some out. V, J and clone size were drawn from that table, and D and trimming were deduced from the DNA. Of under 90,000 clones listed, 60% to 75% are singletons. Sequenced: peripheral blood. The sequence was obtained from a man aged 45-65 years with active or convalescent COVID-19. J is TRBJ1-6 and V is TRBV7-9, with D possibly TRBD1 on 5 matching bases. CDR3 sequence reads: CASSLASGFDSPLHF. In DNA form, the CDR3 reads TGTGCCAGCAGCTTAGCTTCAGGGTTTGATTCACCCCTCCACTTT.